This T cell receptor (beta chain) was retrieved from a study of T cell repertoires in cytomegalovirus infection. Across the whole study: Public TCR beta signatures provided an indication of both CMV infection and a matching HLA type.

The V gene lost 4 bases and the J gene lost 1 base, with 11 bases spanning the gap. This CDR3 has 15 residues. Germline CDR1 and CDR2: SGHNT and YYREEE (reference sequence). In its sample, this clonotype was seen once. Its cognate antigen is unknown. Study-level results: Public TCR beta family frequency separated CMV-and-HLA carriers, including in an independent cohort. The study found HLA-C-restricted CMV-specific TCR beta clonotypes dominating the ex vivo response.

TCRdb fed the reads into MiXCR, producing one record per CDR3 protein. The repertoire consists of over 100,000 distinct CDR3 sequences, with 10% occurring once and the leading ten covering 31%. The chain is built from TRBV5-4 and TRBJ2-2; D uncertain. Sequencing was done on a sample of PBMCs, sequenced either directly or after in vitro stimulation (not recorded which). The clonotype originates from a human donor in good health (CMV status not recorded). Some clones in this sample may be carry-over from other donors' samples. The CDR3, as DNA: TGTGCCAGCAGCGTCGGAGCAAGGAACACCGGGGAGCTGTTTTTT. Amino acid sequence: CASSVGARNTGELFF.